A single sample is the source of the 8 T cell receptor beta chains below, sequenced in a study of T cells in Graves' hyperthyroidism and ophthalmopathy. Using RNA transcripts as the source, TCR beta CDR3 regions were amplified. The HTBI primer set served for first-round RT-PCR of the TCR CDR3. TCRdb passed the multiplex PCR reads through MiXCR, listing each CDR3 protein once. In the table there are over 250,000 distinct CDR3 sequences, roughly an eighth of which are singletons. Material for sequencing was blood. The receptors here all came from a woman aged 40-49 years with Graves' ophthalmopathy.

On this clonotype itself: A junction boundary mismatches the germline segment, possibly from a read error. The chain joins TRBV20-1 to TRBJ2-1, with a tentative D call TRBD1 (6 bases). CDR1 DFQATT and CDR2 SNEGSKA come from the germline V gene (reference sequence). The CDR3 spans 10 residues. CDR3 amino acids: CSARGRDTVF. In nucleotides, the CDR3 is TGCAGTGCTAGAGGTCGGGACACGGTCTTC.

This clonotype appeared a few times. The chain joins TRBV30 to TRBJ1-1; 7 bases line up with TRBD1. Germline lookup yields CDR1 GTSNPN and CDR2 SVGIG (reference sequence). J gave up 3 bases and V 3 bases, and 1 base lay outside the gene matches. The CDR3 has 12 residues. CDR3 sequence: CAWRGTDTEAFF. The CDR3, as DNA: TGTGCCTGGAGAGGGACAGACACTGAAGCTTTCTTT. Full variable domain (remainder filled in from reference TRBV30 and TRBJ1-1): SQTIHQWPATLVQPVGSPLSLECTVEGTSNPNLYWYRQAAGRGLQLLFYSVGIGQISSEVPQNLSASRPQDRQFILSSKKLLLSDSGFYLCAWRGTDTEAFFGQGTRLTVV.

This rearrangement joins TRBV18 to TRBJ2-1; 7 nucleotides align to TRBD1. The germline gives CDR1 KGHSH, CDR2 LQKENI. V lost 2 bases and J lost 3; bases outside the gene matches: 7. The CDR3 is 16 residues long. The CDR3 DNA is TGTGCCAGCTCACCAGGTCCGGGACAGAACTACAATGAGCAGTTCTTC. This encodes CASSPGPGQNYNEQFF.

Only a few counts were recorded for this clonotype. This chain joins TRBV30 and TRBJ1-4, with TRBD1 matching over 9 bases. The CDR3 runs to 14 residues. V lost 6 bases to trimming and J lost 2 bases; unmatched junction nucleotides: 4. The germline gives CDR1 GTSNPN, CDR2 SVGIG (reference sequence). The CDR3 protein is CACSGTGTNEKLFF. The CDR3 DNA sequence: TGTGCCTGCTCCGGGACAGGGACTAATGAAAAACTGTTTTTT.

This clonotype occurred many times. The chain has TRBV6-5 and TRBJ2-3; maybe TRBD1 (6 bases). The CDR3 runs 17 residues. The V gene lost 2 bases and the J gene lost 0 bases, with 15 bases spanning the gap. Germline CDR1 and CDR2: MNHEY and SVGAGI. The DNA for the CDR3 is TGTGCCAGCAGTTACATCAGGACAGCCCTTAGCACAGATACGCAGTATTTT. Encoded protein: CASSYIRTALSTDTQYF.

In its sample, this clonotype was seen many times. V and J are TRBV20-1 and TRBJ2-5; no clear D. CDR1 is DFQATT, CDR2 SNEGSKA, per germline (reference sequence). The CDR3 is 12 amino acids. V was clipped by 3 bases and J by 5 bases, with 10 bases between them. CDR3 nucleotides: TGCAGTGCTAGCCTAGGGCCTGAGACCCAGTACTTC. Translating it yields CSASLGPETQYF.

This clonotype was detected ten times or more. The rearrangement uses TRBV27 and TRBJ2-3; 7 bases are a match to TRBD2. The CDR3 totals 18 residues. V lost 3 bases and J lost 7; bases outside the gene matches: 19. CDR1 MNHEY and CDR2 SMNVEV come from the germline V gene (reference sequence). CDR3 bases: TGTGCCAGCAGTTTTGACGGGGTTAGGGGCGGGAGTGTGAATACGCAGTATTTT. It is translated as CASSFDGVRGGSVNTQYF.

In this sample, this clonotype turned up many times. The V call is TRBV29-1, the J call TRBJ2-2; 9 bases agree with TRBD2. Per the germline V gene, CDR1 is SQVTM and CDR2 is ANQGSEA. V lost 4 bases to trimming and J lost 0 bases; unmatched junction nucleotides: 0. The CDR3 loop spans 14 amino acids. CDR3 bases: TGCAGCGTTGGGACTAGCGCGAACACCGGGGAGCTGTTTTTT. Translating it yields CSVGTSANTGELFF.